This T cell receptor beta chain is from a study of blood T cell repertoires in COVID-19. Background on the study: Sample material is recorded as cDNA or gDNA derived from T cells, B-cell-depleted T cells, or PBMCs.

Looked up from germline, CDR1 is MNHEY and CDR2 is SMNVEV (reference sequence). The trim removed 7 bases at V and 9 bases at J, leaving 8 bases unmatched. The CDR3 has 14 residues. In the source study's methods: The assay estimated nucleated cells by amplifying reference gene primers. Sequenced by immunoSEQ multiplex PCR; TCRdb stores in-frame clones only, minus some. The V and J calls and clone size were taken over from that table, and D and trimming were inferred from the DNA. The table has 270,000 or so clones, about nine tenths seen once. The origin of this receptor is a middle-aged woman who had recovered from COVID-19. The V gene is TRBV27, the J gene TRBJ1-6; 8 nucleotides line up with TRBD1. The sample was peripheral blood. CDR3 sequence (DNA): TGTGCCAGCACAGCGCGGACAGGGATTTCACCCCTCCACTTT. Encoded protein: CASTARTGISPLHF.